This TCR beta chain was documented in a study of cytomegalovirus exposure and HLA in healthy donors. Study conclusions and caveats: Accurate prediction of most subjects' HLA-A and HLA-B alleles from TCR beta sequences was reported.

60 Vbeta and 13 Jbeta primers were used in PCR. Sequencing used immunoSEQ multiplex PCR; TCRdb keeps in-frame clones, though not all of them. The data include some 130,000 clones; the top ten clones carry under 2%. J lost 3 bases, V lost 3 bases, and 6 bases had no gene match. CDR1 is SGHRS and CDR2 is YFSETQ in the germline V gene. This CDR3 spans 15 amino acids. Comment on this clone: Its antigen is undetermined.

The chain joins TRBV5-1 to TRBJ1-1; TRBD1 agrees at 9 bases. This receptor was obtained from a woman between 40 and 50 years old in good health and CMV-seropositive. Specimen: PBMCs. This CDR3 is CASSYRGLGDTEAFF. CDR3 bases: TGCGCCAGCAGCTACAGGGGGCTAGGGGACACTGAAGCTTTCTTT.